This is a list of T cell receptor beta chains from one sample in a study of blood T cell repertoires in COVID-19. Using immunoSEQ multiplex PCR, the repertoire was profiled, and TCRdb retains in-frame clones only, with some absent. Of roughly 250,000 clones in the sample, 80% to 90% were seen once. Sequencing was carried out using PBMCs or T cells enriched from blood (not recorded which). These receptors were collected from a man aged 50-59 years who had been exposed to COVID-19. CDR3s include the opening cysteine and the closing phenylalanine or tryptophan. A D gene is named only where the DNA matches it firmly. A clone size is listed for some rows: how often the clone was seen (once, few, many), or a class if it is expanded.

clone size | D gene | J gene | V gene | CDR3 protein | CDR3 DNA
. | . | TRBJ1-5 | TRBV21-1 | CASSPLVGTGKDQPQHF | TGTGCCAGCAGCCCTCTAGTAGGGACAGGGAAAGATCAGCCCCAGCATTTT
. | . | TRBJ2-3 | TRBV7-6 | CASRKLVVTDTQYF | TGTGCCAGCAGGAAACTCGTAGTCACAGATACGCAGTATTTT
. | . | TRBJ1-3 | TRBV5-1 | CASSLSGSSGNTIYF | TGCGCCAGCAGCTTGTCGGGATCCTCTGGAAACACCATATATTTT
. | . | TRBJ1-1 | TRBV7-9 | CASSLATETEAFF | TGTGCCAGCAGCTTAGCGACAGAGACTGAAGCTTTCTTT
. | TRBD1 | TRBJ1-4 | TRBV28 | CASSSRQGAIYNEKLFF | TGTGCCAGCAGTTCAAGACAGGGAGCGATATACAATGAAAAACTGTTTTTT
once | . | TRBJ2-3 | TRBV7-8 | CASSLIKGGTDTQYF | TGTGCCAGCAGCTTAATCAAGGGGGGCACAGATACGCAGTATTTT
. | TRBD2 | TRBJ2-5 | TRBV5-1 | CASSLIRLAGGTQYF | TGCGCCAGCAGCTTGATAAGGTTAGCGGGAGGAACCCAGTACTTC
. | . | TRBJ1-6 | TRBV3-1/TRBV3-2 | CASSQVIGGNSPLHF | TGTGCCAGCAGCCAAGTCATCGGGGGGAATTCACCCCTCCACTTT
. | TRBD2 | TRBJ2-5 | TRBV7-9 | CASSLALAGGQETQYF | TGTGCCAGCAGCTTAGCTCTAGCGGGGGGGCAAGAGACCCAGTACTTC
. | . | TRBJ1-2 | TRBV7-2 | CASSLGRENYGYTF | TGTGCCAGCAGCTTAGGAAGAGAAAATTATGGCTACACCTTC
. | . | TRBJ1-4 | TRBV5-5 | CASREGHIPEKLFF | TGTGCCAGCAGAGAGGGACACATCCCCGAAAAACTGTTTTTT
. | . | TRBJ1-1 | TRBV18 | CASSPSQGEAFF | TGTGCCAGCTCACCTTCCCAGGGGGAAGCTTTCTTT
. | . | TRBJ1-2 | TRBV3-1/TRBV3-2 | CASSLRVDYGYTF | TGTGCCAGCAGCCTCAGGGTTGACTATGGCTACACCTTC
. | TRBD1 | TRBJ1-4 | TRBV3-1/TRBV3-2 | CASSHWTGGREKLFF | TGTGCCAGCAGCCATTGGACAGGGGGACGCGAAAAACTGTTTTTT
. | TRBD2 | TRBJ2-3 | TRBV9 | CASSGGEGTDTQYF | TGTGCCAGCAGCGGCGGGGAGGGGACAGATACGCAGTATTTT
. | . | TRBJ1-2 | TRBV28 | CASSSPLGVPYGYTF | TGTGCCAGCAGTTCTCCCCTGGGAGTTCCCTATGGCTACACCTTC
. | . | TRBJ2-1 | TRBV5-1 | CASRRLRSDEQFF | TGCGCCAGCAGGAGACTAAGGTCGGATGAGCAGTTCTTC
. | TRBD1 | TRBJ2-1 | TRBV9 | CASSVGQVIGEQFF | TGTGCCAGCAGCGTTGGACAGGTGATCGGTGAGCAGTTCTTC
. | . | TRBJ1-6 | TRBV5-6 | CASRSDKAPPLHF | TGTGCCAGCAGATCGGACAAGGCGCCACCCCTCCACTTT
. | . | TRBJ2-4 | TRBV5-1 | CASSPEVAENIQYF | TGCGCCAGCAGCCCGGAGGTGGCCGAAAACATTCAGTACTTC
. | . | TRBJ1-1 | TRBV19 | CASSIYNSGATEAFF | TGTGCCAGTAGTATTTATAACAGTGGTGCCACTGAAGCTTTCTTT
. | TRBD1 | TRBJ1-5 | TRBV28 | CASRRTGGGTFFGQPQHF | TGTGCCAGCAGGAGGACAGGGGGCGGGACGTTTTTTGGTCAGCCCCAGCATTTT
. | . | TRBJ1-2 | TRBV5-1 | CASSLRQGHNYGYTF | TGCGCCAGCAGCTTACGGCAGGGGCATAACTATGGCTACACCTTC
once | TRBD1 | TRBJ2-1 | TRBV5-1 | CASSGTGMVNEQFF | TGCGCCAGCAGCGGGACAGGGATGGTGAATGAGCAGTTCTTC
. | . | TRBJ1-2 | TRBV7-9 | CASSLPQQGDGDYTF | TGTGCCAGCAGCTTACCCCAACAGGGAGACGGGGACTACACCTTC
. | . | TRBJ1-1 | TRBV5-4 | CASSSDSYSEAFF | TGTGCCAGCAGCTCAGACAGTTACAGTGAAGCTTTCTTT
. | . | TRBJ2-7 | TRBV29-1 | CSVEGRSTGLYPYEQYF | TGCAGCGTTGAAGGTAGGAGTACAGGATTATATCCCTACGAGCAGTACTTC
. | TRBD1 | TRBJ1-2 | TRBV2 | CASSGQGYYGYTF | TGTGCCAGCAGTGGACAGGGCTACTATGGCTACACCTTC
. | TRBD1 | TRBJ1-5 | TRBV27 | CASGGTGMQPQHF | TGTGCCAGCGGGGGGACAGGGATGCAGCCCCAGCATTTT
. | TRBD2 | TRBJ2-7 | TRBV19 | CASSLTSGVTEQYF | TGTGCCAGTAGTCTGACTAGCGGGGTAACCGAGCAGTACTTC
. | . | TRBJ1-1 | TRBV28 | CASSGAFFGTEAFF | TGTGCCAGCAGTGGAGCTTTTTTTGGCACTGAAGCTTTCTTT
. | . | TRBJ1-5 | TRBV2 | CASSEWTGNQPQHF | TGTGCCAGCAGTGAATGGACTGGGAATCAGCCCCAGCATTTT
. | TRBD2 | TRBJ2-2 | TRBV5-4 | CASRRLAGGPGGELFF | TGTGCCAGCAGAAGACTAGCGGGGGGCCCTGGCGGGGAGCTGTTTTTT
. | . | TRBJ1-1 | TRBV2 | CASSEALVKAFF | TGTGCCAGCAGTGAAGCGTTAGTGAAAGCTTTCTTT
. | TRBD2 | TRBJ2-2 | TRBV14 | CASSQPGTSGNTGELFF | TGTGCCAGCAGCCAGCCCGGGACTAGCGGAAACACCGGGGAGCTGTTTTTT
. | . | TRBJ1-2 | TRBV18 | CASSPQGPPGYTF | TGTGCCAGCTCACCACAGGGGCCTCCAGGCTACACCTTC
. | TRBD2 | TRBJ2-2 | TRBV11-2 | CASSLGLAGSSGELFF | TGTGCCAGCAGCTTAGGGCTAGCGGGTTCCTCCGGGGAGCTGTTTTTT
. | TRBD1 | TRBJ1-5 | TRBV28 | CASSWDRTVDQPQHF | TGTGCCAGCAGCTGGGACAGGACGGTGGATCAGCCCCAGCATTTT
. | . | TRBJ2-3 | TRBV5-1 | CASSSQGGGTDTQYF | TGCGCCAGCAGCTCGCAAGGGGGAGGCACAGATACGCAGTATTTT
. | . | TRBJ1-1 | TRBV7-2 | CASSLANTLNTEAFF | TGTGCCAGCAGCTTAGCGAACACGTTGAACACTGAAGCTTTCTTT
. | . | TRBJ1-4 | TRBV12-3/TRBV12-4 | CASSRPPTEKLFF | TGTGCCAGCAGCCGCCCCCCTACTGAAAAACTGTTTTTT
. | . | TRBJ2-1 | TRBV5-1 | CASSFLNQGYNEQFF | TGCGCCAGCAGCTTTCTCAACCAGGGGTACAATGAGCAGTTCTTC
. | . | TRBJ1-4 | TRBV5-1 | CASSLGGGTNEKLFF | TGCGCCAGCAGCTTGGGCGGAGGAACTAATGAAAAACTGTTTTTT
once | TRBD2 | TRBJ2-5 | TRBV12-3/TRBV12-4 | CASSLWGGETQYF | TGTGCCAGCAGTTTATGGGGGGGAGAGACCCAGTACTTC
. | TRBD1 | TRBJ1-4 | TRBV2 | CASRVQTGFNEKLFF | TGTGCCAGCAGGGTTCAGACAGGGTTTAATGAAAAACTGTTTTTT
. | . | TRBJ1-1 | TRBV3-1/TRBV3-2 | CASSQDYSQGAEAFF | TGTGCCAGCAGCCAAGATTACAGCCAAGGGGCAGAAGCTTTCTTT
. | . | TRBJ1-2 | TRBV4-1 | CASSQGGGFYGYTF | TGCGCCAGCAGCCAAGGCGGCGGTTTCTATGGCTACACCTTC
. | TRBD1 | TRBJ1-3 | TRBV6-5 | CASSHRQGTTIYF | TGTGCCAGCAGCCATCGACAGGGAACCACCATATATTTT
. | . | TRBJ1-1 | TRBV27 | CASSLGDTNTEAFF | TGTGCCAGCAGTTTGGGAGATACTAACACTGAAGCTTTCTTT
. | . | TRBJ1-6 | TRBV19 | CASSVQNSYNSPLHF | TGTGCCAGTAGTGTTCAGAACTCCTATAATTCACCCCTCCACTTT
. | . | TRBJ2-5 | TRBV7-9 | CASSLAKETQYF | TGTGCCAGCAGCTTAGCTAAAGAGACCCAGTACTTC
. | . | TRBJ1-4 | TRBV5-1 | CASRGIATNEKLFF | TGCGCCAGCCGGGGAATTGCAACTAATGAAAAACTGTTTTTT
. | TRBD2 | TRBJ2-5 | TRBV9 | CASSVAPLAGETQYF | TGTGCCAGCAGCGTAGCTCCACTAGCGGGAGAGACCCAGTACTTC
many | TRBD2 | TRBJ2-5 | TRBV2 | CASSRGLAGIQETQYF | TGTGCCAGCAGCCGGGGACTAGCGGGGATCCAAGAGACCCAGTACTTC
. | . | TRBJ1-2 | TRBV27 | CASSLTALGSYGYTF | TGTGCCAGCAGTTTGACGGCCCTGGGGAGCTATGGCTACACCTTC
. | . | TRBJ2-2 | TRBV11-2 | CASSLATIVNTGELFF | TGTGCCAGCAGCTTAGCGACTATCGTGAACACCGGGGAGCTGTTTTTT
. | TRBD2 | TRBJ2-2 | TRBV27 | CASRSRLGGGATGELFF | TGTGCCAGCAGGTCCCGACTGGGCGGGGGGGCCACCGGGGAGCTGTTTTTT
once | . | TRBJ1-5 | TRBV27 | CASSLFTGNQPQHF | TGTGCCAGCAGTTTATTTACAGGGAATCAGCCCCAGCATTTT
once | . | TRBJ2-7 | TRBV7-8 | CASSLGPDRSYEQYF | TGTGCCAGCAGCTTAGGCCCCGACAGGTCCTACGAGCAGTACTTC
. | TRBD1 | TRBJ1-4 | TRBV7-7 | CASSLDRGGKLFF | TGTGCTAGCAGCTTAGACAGGGGGGGAAAACTGTTTTTT